The 29 T cell receptor beta chains listed next were all sequenced from one sample in a study of cytomegalovirus exposure and HLA in healthy donors (TCRdb year 2017). Library generation was performed with the immunoSEQ multiplex PCR assay. For the multiplex PCR, a mixture combining 60 forward primers for TCR Vbeta segments and 13 reverse primers for TCR Jbeta segments was used. TCRdb carries this immuneACCESS record with in-frame sequences only. Its versions omit some clonotypes, under half of them owing to an unresolved V gene in the studies checked, with the rest unexplained. This sample holds about 110,000 clones; 86% were observed only once. The ten largest clones add up to about 1.7% of the sample. The specimen sequenced was PBMCs. The origin of the receptors is a man aged 40-49 years in good health and CMV-seronegative.

This chain uses TRBV28 with TRBJ2-7, with D perhaps TRBD1 (7 bases). Germline-derived CDR1 and CDR2 are MDHEN and SYDVKM. Trimming pared 4 bases from V and 5 bases from J, leaving 18 bases between. The CDR3 is made up of 15 amino acids. The CDR3 DNA reads TGTGCCAGCAGTTCCCTTGGGACTCAGGGGGACGAGCAGTACTTC. It translates to CASSSLGTQGDEQYF.

The rearrangement joins TRBV19 to TRBJ1-4; 8 bases match TRBD1. The CDR3 has 15 amino acids. J was trimmed by 5 bases and V by 6 bases; bases with no gene match: 8. Germline V CDR1 and CDR2: LNHDA, SQIVND (reference sequence). The CDR3 sequence is CASRERRTGNEKLFF. CDR3 DNA: TGTGCCAGTAGGGAGAGGAGGACAGGGAATGAAAAACTGTTTTTT.

There are a few counts of this clone. This sequence joins TRBV6-5 and TRBJ1-5; tentative D call: TRBD1 (6 bases). CDR1 is MNHEY and CDR2 is SVGAGI in the germline V gene. This CDR3 region has 15 residues. V lost 4 bases to trimming and J lost 2 bases, with 12 bases between them. Here the CDR3 DNA reads TGTGCCAGCAGTTCCTTACAGGGAGGCAATCAGCCCCAGCATTTT. This codes for CASSSLQGGNQPQHF.

A remark on this clone: This specimen includes other DNA sequences encoding the same CDR3. Here the CDR3 reads CASSYSGQMNTEAFF. In nucleotides, the CDR3 is TGTGCCAGCAGTTACTCGGGACAGATGAACACTGAAGCTTTCTTT. The chain couples TRBV6-5 to TRBJ1-1, with 7 bases lining up with TRBD1. The CDR3 is 15 residues long. The ends lost 0 bases at V and 0 bases at J; junction bases unmatched: 1. Germline loops: CDR1 MNHEY, CDR2 SVGAGI.

The chain uses TRBV27 and TRBJ1-5; 8 bases align to TRBD1. The germline gives CDR1 MNHEY, CDR2 SMNVEV (reference sequence). Trimming at V came to 6 bases and at J to 5 bases, leaving 6 bases not matched to a gene. CDR3 size: 14 residues. As DNA, the CDR3 is TGTGCCAGCAGCCCGACAGGGGACTATCAGCCCCAGCATTTT. Its protein is CASSPTGDYQPQHF.

This clone was observed once. This chain links TRBV27 with TRBJ1-1; no clear D gene. The length of the CDR3 is 13 residues. The ends were cut back, 4 bases at V and 0 bases at J, with 6 bases in the middle. Germline assignment: CDR1 MNHEY and CDR2 SMNVEV (reference sequence). The chain's CDR3 is CASSYRLNTEAFF. CDR3 coding DNA: TGTGCCAGCAGTTATAGATTGAACACTGAAGCTTTCTTT.

V is TRBV9 and J is TRBJ2-5, with TRBD2 matching over 9 bases. The CDR3 is 16 residues long. Trimming took 0 bases from V and 4 from J; bases not matched to a gene: 7. CDR1 SGDLS and CDR2 YYNGEE come from the germline V gene. Here the CDR3 DNA reads TGTGCCAGCAGCGTAGGTGATAGCGGGGGTGCAGAGACCCAGTACTTC. This encodes CASSVGDSGGAETQYF. The whole variable domain, filled in from reference TRBV9 and TRBJ2-5, reads DSGVTQTPKHLITATGQRVTLRCSPRSGDLSVYWYQQSLDQGLQFLIQYYNGEERAKGNILERFSAQQFPDLHSELNLSSLELGDSALYFCASSVGDSGGAETQYFGPGTRLLVL.

The rearrangement uses TRBV27 and TRBJ1-2, with 9 bases that match TRBD1. The V segment lost 4 bases and the J segment 8 bases; nucleotides outside the gene matches: 5. This CDR3 is 13 amino acids long. The V gene's germline CDR1 is MNHEY and CDR2 SMNVEV (reference sequence). In DNA, the CDR3 is TGTGCCAGCAGTTACAGGGGGCAGGGAGGCTACACCTTC. It encodes CASSYRGQGGYTF.

CDR3 sequence (DNA): TGTGCCAGCAGCCCAAGATTGGGACTAGCGGGGGGGCTCGATACGCAGTATTTT. It specifies CASSPRLGLAGGLDTQYF. The chain employs TRBV5-4 and TRBJ2-3, with TRBD2 matching over 16 bases. This CDR3 contains 18 residues. The germline gives CDR1 SGHNT, CDR2 YYREEE (reference sequence). V was pared by 4 bases and J by 6 bases, with 11 bases of the junction left unmatched.

The chain joins TRBV6-1 to TRBJ2-5, with 9 positions matching TRBD2. V gave up 7 bases and J gave up 1 base; unmatched junction bases: 7. The CDR3 totals 15 residues. The V gene's germline CDR1 is MNHNS and CDR2 SASEGT. The CDR3, as DNA: TGTGCCAGCAAGAGGGGGCGGGGGGGCCAAGAGACCCAGTACTTC. This sequence encodes CASKRGRGGQETQYF.

V gene TRBV4-2 combines with J gene TRBJ2-3; TRBD2 is a possible D gene (6 bases). The CDR3 runs 18 residues. The V gene's germline CDR1 is LGHNA and CDR2 YNFKEQ. Trimming removed 0 bases at V and 0 bases at J, with 16 bases between. This CDR3 is CASSQDGGGATSTDTQYF. Written as DNA, the CDR3 is TGTGCCAGCAGCCAAGATGGAGGCGGGGCGACTAGCACAGATACGCAGTATTTT.

The J gene is TRBJ1-6, the V gene TRBV4-3; maybe TRBD1 (5 bases). V was cut by 1 base and J by 8 bases, with 12 bases left in between. Looked up from germline, CDR1 is LGHNA and CDR2 is YSLEER. The CDR3 is made up of 15 amino acids. The CDR3, as DNA: TGCGCCAGCAGCCAAGTTGGGGGGGAGTATTCACCCCTCCACTTT. This gives the protein CASSQVGGEYSPLHF.

This clone was observed once. V gene TRBV6-5 combines with J gene TRBJ1-1; 7 bases fit TRBD1. Germline CDR1 reads MNHEY; CDR2 reads SVGAGI. V was pared by 7 bases and J by 1 base, with 9 bases of the junction left unmatched. This CDR3 region has 15 residues. The CDR3 is CASTPQGIPNTEAFF. DNA for the CDR3: TGTGCCAGCACCCCACAGGGGATCCCGAACACTGAAGCTTTCTTT.

This clone was detected only once. The V call is TRBV9, the J call TRBJ1-4; weak D call: TRBD1 (6 bases). The CDR3 totals 14 residues. The germline gives CDR1 SGDLS, CDR2 YYNGEE. V gave up 2 bases and J gave up 4 bases, with 9 bases separating them. CDR3: CASSVGQINEKLFF. The CDR3 DNA reads TGTGCCAGCAGCGTTGGACAGATTAATGAAAAACTGTTTTTT.

The rearrangement links TRBV28 to TRBJ2-7; TRBD1 agrees at 7 bases. In germline, CDR1 is MDHEN, CDR2 SYDVKM. This CDR3 has 15 amino acids. V shed 1 base and J 6 bases; nucleotides not matched to a gene: 9. CDR3 nucleotides: TGTGCCAGCAGTTTATCGGCGACAGGGCTGCGCGAGCAGTACTTC. It yields the protein CASSLSATGLREQYF.

The V call is TRBV19, the J call TRBJ1-6; 11 bases line up with TRBD1. The CDR3 runs 17 residues. Germline CDR1 reads LNHDA; CDR2 reads SQIVND (reference sequence). V was pared by 4 bases and J by 6 bases, with 8 bases of the junction left unmatched. The CDR3 reads CASSTRGTGGTNSPLHF. CDR3 DNA sequence: TGTGCCAGTAGTACGCGGGGGACAGGGGGGACTAATTCACCCCTCCACTTT.

The chain is built from TRBV4-1 and TRBJ2-7; tentatively, D is TRBD1 (6 bases). Deletions cut 3 bases from V and 2 bases from J, with 8 bases between. In germline, CDR1 is MGHRA, CDR2 YSYEKL. CDR3 length: 13 amino acids. The CDR3 sequence: CASSHPGAYEQYF. The CDR3 DNA is TGCGCCAGCAGCCATCCAGGGGCCTACGAGCAGTACTTC.

This rearrangement joins TRBV19 to TRBJ1-2, with D tentatively TRBD1 (6 bases). Germline-derived CDR1 and CDR2 are LNHDA and SQIVND (reference sequence). Trimming shortened V by 5 bases and J by 6 bases, and 19 bases separated the two germline ends. The CDR3 runs to 15 residues. CDR3 nucleotides: TGTGCCAGTAGTCTAAGACAGGAACTTCCAGATGGCTACACCTTC. This encodes CASSLRQELPDGYTF.

The chain carries TRBV7-9 and TRBJ1-2; 8 bases map to TRBD1. CDR1 and CDR2 (germline): SEHNR, FQNEAQ (reference sequence). V shed 2 bases, J shed 8 bases, and the junction held 10 bases outside the gene matches. The CDR3 contains 15 residues. CDR3 bases: TGTGCCAGCAGCTTACGAGGACAGGGACAAGAAGGCTACACCTTC. It codes for CASSLRGQGQEGYTF. Looking up the rest from reference TRBV7-9 and TRBJ1-2 gives the full variable domain: DTGVSQNPRHKITKRGQNVTFRCDPISEHNRLYWYRQTLGQGPEFLTYFQNEAQLEKSRLLSDRFSAERPKGSFSTLEIQRTEQGDSAMYLCASSLRGQGQEGYTFGSGTRLTVV.

The chain has TRBV5-8 and TRBJ2-7; D may be TRBD1 (5 bases). V lost 1 base and J lost 2, with 10 bases in between. Germline V CDR1 and CDR2: SGHTS, YDEGEE. The CDR3 spans 14 residues. This chain's CDR3 is CASSLTGVTYEQYF. In DNA form, the CDR3 reads TGTGCCAGCAGCTTGACAGGCGTTACCTACGAGCAGTACTTC. Using reference TRBV5-8 and TRBJ2-7 for the parts outside the CDR3, the full variable domain is EAGVTQSPTHLIKTRGQQATLRCSPISGHTSVYWYQQALGLGLQFLLWYDEGEERNRGNFPPRFSGRQFPNYSSELNVNALELEDSALYLCASSLTGVTYEQYFGPGTRLTVT.

The V call is TRBV4-3, the J call TRBJ2-1, with TRBD1 as a possible D gene (6 bases). Trimming took 0 bases from V and 10 from J, leaving 10 bases between them. This CDR3 spans 13 amino acids. Germline assignment: CDR1 LGHNA and CDR2 YSLEER. The CDR3 loop reads CASSQDGQGEQFF. The CDR3, as DNA: TGCGCCAGCAGCCAAGATGGTCAGGGGGAGCAGTTCTTC.

J is TRBJ1-1 and V is TRBV30; D is unresolved. Germline CDR1 reads GTSNPN; CDR2 reads SVGIG (reference sequence). V was pared by 0 bases and J by 1 base, with 6 bases between. CDR3 length: 13 amino acids. The CDR3 spells CAWSVGGNTEAFF. In nucleotides, the CDR3 is TGTGCCTGGAGTGTAGGCGGGAACACTGAAGCTTTCTTT.

The V and J genes are TRBV6-6 and TRBJ2-7; TRBD1 aligns across 8 bases. V lost 4 bases to trimming and J lost 5 bases; unmatched junction nucleotides: 10. Germline V gene data show CDR1 as MNHNY and CDR2 as SVGAGI (reference sequence). CDR3 length: 15 amino acids. Here the CDR3 DNA reads TGTGCCAGCAGTTTCCCTGGACAGGGAATAAACGAGCAGTACTTC. This codes for CASSFPGQGINEQYF.

The J gene is TRBJ2-6, the V gene TRBV5-1; 10 bases are a match to TRBD1. The CDR3 spans 17 residues. V was clipped by 4 bases and J by 0 bases; unmatched bases: 4. CDR1 and CDR2 from the germline V gene are SGHRS and YFSETQ. The chain's CDR3 is CASSLDRGFSGANVLTF. The CDR3 bases are TGCGCCAGCAGCCTGGACAGGGGGTTCTCTGGGGCCAACGTCCTGACTTTC.

The chain employs TRBV9 and TRBJ2-5; TRBD2 matches 7 bases. This CDR3 region has 16 residues. From germline, CDR1 is SGDLS and CDR2 YYNGEE. V dropped 0 bases and J dropped 1; count of bases not matched to a gene: 6. The CDR3 sequence is CASSVGLGGGQETQYF. CDR3 DNA sequence: TGTGCCAGCAGCGTAGGTTTGGGGGGGGGCCAAGAGACCCAGTACTTC.

This sequence joins TRBV6-6 and TRBJ1-1; TRBD1 might be the D (5 bases). Deletions cut 4 bases from V and 5 bases from J, with 11 bases between. CDR1 and CDR2 from the germline V gene are MNHNY and SVGAGI (reference sequence). The CDR3 covers 13 residues. CDR3 nucleotide sequence: TGTGCCAGCAGTTTTCGACAGCGAACTGAAGCTTTCTTT. Amino acid sequence: CASSFRQRTEAFF.

The J gene is TRBJ2-5, the V gene TRBV4-2, with D unclear. Germline CDR1 LGHNA, CDR2 YNFKEQ. The V gene lost 4 bases and the J gene lost 4 bases, with 10 bases spanning the gap. The CDR3 sequence is 13 residues long. The CDR3 sequence is CASSPLSGETQYF. The CDR3 nucleotides are TGTGCCAGCAGCCCCCTATCGGGAGAGACCCAGTACTTC.

This clone has only a few counts. The V and J genes are TRBV7-2 and TRBJ2-7; 9 bases fit TRBD1. V lost 4 bases to trimming and J lost 3 bases; unmatched junction nucleotides: 4. CDR3 length equals 14 residues. Germline CDR1 is SGHTA and CDR2 is FQGNSA. This CDR3 is CASSSGTGSYEQYF. In nucleotides, the CDR3 is TGTGCCAGCAGCTCCGGGACAGGGAGCTACGAGCAGTACTTC. Combining the CDR3 with reference TRBV7-2 and TRBJ2-7 gives the whole variable domain GAGVSQSPSNKVTEKGKDVELRCDPISGHTALYWYRQSLGQGLEFLIYFQGNSAPDKSGLPSDRFSAERTGGSVSTLTIQRTQQEDSAVYLCASSSGTGSYEQYFGPGTRLTVT.

A remark on this clone: The same CDR3 can be traced to other DNA sequences in this sample. This chain joins TRBV5-1 and TRBJ2-5; D uncertain. Trimming cost V 4 bases and J 5 bases, with 6 bases left between them. CDR1 is SGHRS, CDR2 YFSETQ, per germline. This CDR3 is 11 amino acids long. The CDR3 DNA sequence: TGCGCCAGCAGCCTTCAGGAGACCCAGTACTTC. This sequence encodes CASSLQETQYF.